The clone carrying this T cell receptor (beta chain) has at least ten counts. The library targeted TCRbeta and was prepared with unique molecular identifiers. TCRdb recomputed calls from the PCR reads with MiXCR, one row per CDR3 protein. The data show more than 150,000 distinct CDR3 sequences, around 7% seen once. The ends were cut back, 0 bases at V and 0 bases at J, with 10 bases in the middle. Germline CDR1 and CDR2: SGHRS and YFSETQ. The CDR3 covers 15 residues. This sample stems from a study of T-cell reconstitution after alpha-beta-depleted transplantation in children. V usage is TRBV5-1 and J usage is TRBJ2-7, with a possible D match to TRBD1 (5 bases). The sequences come from PBMCs from the stem cell graft donor, collected from the stem cell graft. The source is a human donor who donated a stem cell graft to a child with Wiskott-Aldrich syndrome. In nucleotides, the CDR3 is TGCGCCAGCAGCTTGGATGGGGCCCCCTCCTACGAGCAGTACTTC. Its translation: CASSLDGAPSYEQYF. The full variable domain, its missing parts supplied by reference TRBV5-1 and TRBJ2-7, is KAGVTQTPRYLIKTRGQQVTLSCSPISGHRSVSWYQQTPGQGLQFLFEYFSETQRNKGNFPGRFSGRQFSNSRSEMNVSTLELGDSALYLCASSLDGAPSYEQYFGPGTRLTVT.